Listed below are T cell receptor beta chains from one sample, sequenced in a study of shared T cell receptors in the human thymus. The assay was immunoSEQ multiplex PCR, and TCRdb's table has in-frame clones only and misses some. The table lists about 380,000 clones, 95% of them singletons. Sequences were obtained from thymocytes. The receptor set was obtained from a human donor. CDR3s include the opening cysteine and the closing phenylalanine or tryptophan. A D gene is named only where the DNA matches it firmly. Size is stated for part of the rows, as once, few or many counts, or as a class when the clone is expanded.

clone_size: .
d_call: TRBD1
v_call: TRBV5-4
j_call: TRBJ1-2
cdr3_nt: TGTGCCAGCAGCCCACCGGACAGGGCCTATGGCTACACCTTC
cdr3_aa: CASSPPDRAYGYTF

clone_size: .
d_call: TRBD2
v_call: TRBV4-3
j_call: TRBJ2-1
cdr3_nt: TGCGCCAGCAGCCCACTAGCGGGCCCACTCAATGAGCAGTTCTTC
cdr3_aa: CASSPLAGPLNEQFF

clone_size: .
d_call: TRBD1
v_call: TRBV6-5
j_call: TRBJ2-2
cdr3_nt: TGTGCCAGCAGTTACCTCAGGGGGCAGCACACCGGGGAGCTGTTTTTT
cdr3_aa: CASSYLRGQHTGELFF

clone_size: .
d_call: TRBD2
v_call: TRBV9
j_call: TRBJ2-7
cdr3_nt: TGTGCCAGCAGCGTAGGCGCGGGTAGGACTAGCGGGACCTACGAGCAGTACTTC
cdr3_aa: CASSVGAGRTSGTYEQYF

clone_size: .
d_call: .
v_call: TRBV5-1
j_call: TRBJ1-5
cdr3_nt: TGCGCCAGCAGCTGGCGGGGGGACCCTTATCAGCCCCAGCATTTT
cdr3_aa: CASSWRGDPYQPQHF

clone_size: .
d_call: .
v_call: TRBV19
j_call: TRBJ1-5
cdr3_nt: TGTGCCAGTAGTAGTTACAGGGCTAAGGTTAACAATCAGCCCCAGCATTTT
cdr3_aa: CASSSYRAKVNNQPQHF

clone_size: .
d_call: TRBD1
v_call: TRBV5-1
j_call: TRBJ2-7
cdr3_nt: TGCGCCAGCAGCCCCCCCGGGACAGGGACCTACGAGCAGTACTTC
cdr3_aa: CASSPPGTGTYEQYF

clone_size: .
d_call: TRBD2
v_call: TRBV13
j_call: TRBJ2-3
cdr3_nt: TGTGCCAGCAGCCCACTAGCGGGAGCCGATACGCAGTATTTT
cdr3_aa: CASSPLAGADTQYF

clone_size: .
d_call: .
v_call: TRBV6-6
j_call: TRBJ1-2
cdr3_nt: TGTGCCAGCAGTTACTCGAGTAGTGGCTATGGCTACACCTTC
cdr3_aa: CASSYSSSGYGYTF

clone_size: .
d_call: .
v_call: TRBV9
j_call: TRBJ1-1
cdr3_nt: TGTGCCAGCAGCCTGATCGAGGCATCAGGATTACCCACTGAAGCTTTCTTT
cdr3_aa: CASSLIEASGLPTEAFF

clone_size: once
d_call: TRBD1
v_call: TRBV19
j_call: TRBJ1-2
cdr3_nt: TGTGCCAGTAGCTCCGGCGACAGGGAAGGGGCTCGGGGCTACACCTTC
cdr3_aa: CASSSGDREGARGYTF

clone_size: .
d_call: TRBD2
v_call: TRBV6-1
j_call: TRBJ2-7
cdr3_nt: TGTGCCAGCAGTGACGACAGGGTAGAAATAGCGGGAGATTTCGAGCAGTACTTC
cdr3_aa: CASSDDRVEIAGDFEQYF

clone_size: once
d_call: .
v_call: TRBV15
j_call: TRBJ1-5
cdr3_nt: TGTGCCACCAGCTATGGAGAATCCAGGCGGGATAGCAGATCATATAGCAATCAGCCCCAGCATTTT
cdr3_aa: CATSYGESRRDSRSYSNQPQHF